Listed below are T cell receptor beta chains from one sample, sequenced in a study of shared clonotypes between healthy human individuals. The method was immunoSEQ multiplex PCR; TCRdb's version includes in-frame clones alone and lacks a portion of them. The sample has just over 2,000,000 clones; about 95% are singletons. Sequenced: naive CD8+ T cells sorted from blood. The receptors stem from a man between 18 and 29 years old in good health. CDR3s include the opening cysteine and the closing phenylalanine or tryptophan. A D gene is named only where the DNA matches it firmly. Clone size is given for some rows only: seen once, a few or many times, or a class if the clone is expanded.

V gene: TRBV30; clone size: .; J gene: TRBJ1-2; D gene: .; CDR3 DNA: TGTGCCTGGGGCACAGGGTTCGTGGGCTTC; CDR3 protein: CAWGTGFVGF
V gene: TRBV6-1; clone size: once; J gene: TRBJ1-2; D gene: .; CDR3 DNA: TGTGCCAGCAGTGAAAACAGGGAACCCCACACCTTC; CDR3 protein: CASSENREPHTF
V gene: TRBV5-1; clone size: .; J gene: TRBJ2-1; D gene: .; CDR3 DNA: TGCGCCAGCAGCTTGAGTGGTGGGTACAATGAGCAGTTCTTC; CDR3 protein: CASSLSGGYNEQFF
V gene: TRBV7-9; clone size: .; J gene: TRBJ1-2; D gene: .; CDR3 DNA: TGTGCCAGCAGTACAGGAACGATACTAGCTAACTATGGCTACACCTTC; CDR3 protein: CASSTGTILANYGYTF
V gene: TRBV6-5; clone size: once; J gene: TRBJ2-7; D gene: .; CDR3 DNA: TGTGCCAGCAGTTACTCGGGCGGAGAAAGTTCCTACGAGCAGTACTTC; CDR3 protein: CASSYSGGESSYEQYF
V gene: TRBV4-3; clone size: .; J gene: TRBJ2-3; D gene: .; CDR3 DNA: TGCGCCAGCAGCCAAGATATTGGGACAGATACGCAGTATTTT; CDR3 protein: CASSQDIGTDTQYF
V gene: TRBV5-1; clone size: .; J gene: TRBJ2-7; D gene: TRBD1; CDR3 DNA: TGCGCCAGCAGCTTTGACCTTTTGGACAGGGCGAACGAGCAGTACTTC; CDR3 protein: CASSFDLLDRANEQYF
V gene: TRBV7-8; clone size: .; J gene: TRBJ1-6; D gene: TRBD1; CDR3 DNA: TGTGCCAGCAGCTTAGAGGGACAGGGAGGATCACCCCTCCACTTT; CDR3 protein: CASSLEGQGGSPLHF
V gene: TRBV19; clone size: .; J gene: TRBJ1-1; D gene: TRBD1; CDR3 DNA: TGTGCCAGTAGTTTAACGATGACAGGGGGAGATCAAACTGAAGCTTTCTTT; CDR3 protein: CASSLTMTGGDQTEAFF
V gene: TRBV6-5; clone size: once; J gene: TRBJ2-1; D gene: .; CDR3 DNA: TGTGCCAGCAGTTATGATGGCGTCGCCTACAATGAGCAGTTCTTC; CDR3 protein: CASSYDGVAYNEQFF
V gene: TRBV6-1; clone size: .; J gene: TRBJ2-7; D gene: .; CDR3 DNA: TGTGCCAGCAGTGAAATCACCTACGAGCAGTACTTC; CDR3 protein: CASSEITYEQYF
V gene: TRBV4-1; clone size: .; J gene: TRBJ2-1; D gene: TRBD2; CDR3 DNA: TGCGCCAGCAGCCCGAACAGCGGGAGCGCCTACAATGAGCAGTTCTTC; CDR3 protein: CASSPNSGSAYNEQFF
V gene: TRBV9; clone size: .; J gene: TRBJ2-7; D gene: .; CDR3 DNA: TGTGCCAGCAGCATAGACGGGGGAGGTAGCTCCTACGAGCAGTACTTC; CDR3 protein: CASSIDGGGSSYEQYF
V gene: TRBV9; clone size: .; J gene: TRBJ2-3; D gene: .; CDR3 DNA: TGTGCCAGCAGCGGGGCCTCCACAGATACGCAGTATTTT; CDR3 protein: CASSGASTDTQYF
V gene: TRBV6-1; clone size: .; J gene: TRBJ2-7; D gene: TRBD1; CDR3 DNA: TGTGCCAGCAGTTCGTTTGGACAGGGTGTTTACGAGCAGTACTTC; CDR3 protein: CASSSFGQGVYEQYF
V gene: TRBV7-9; clone size: once; J gene: TRBJ2-1; D gene: TRBD1; CDR3 DNA: TGTGCCAGCTTGACAGGGGCATCCTACAATGAGCAGTTCTTC; CDR3 protein: CASLTGASYNEQFF
V gene: TRBV14; clone size: .; J gene: TRBJ2-4; D gene: TRBD1; CDR3 DNA: TGTGCCAGCAGCCAGGGACAGGGTGTAGCCAAAAACATTCAGTACTTC; CDR3 protein: CASSQGQGVAKNIQYF
V gene: TRBV5-1; clone size: .; J gene: TRBJ1-6; D gene: TRBD1; CDR3 DNA: TGCGCCAGCAGCTCCGGACAGGGGGCCGGCTCCTATAATTCACCCCTCCACTTT; CDR3 protein: CASSSGQGAGSYNSPLHF
V gene: TRBV5-4; clone size: .; J gene: TRBJ2-5; D gene: TRBD2; CDR3 DNA: TGTGCCAGCAGCTCCCTATCTAGCGGGAACCAAGAGACCCAGTACTTC; CDR3 protein: CASSSLSSGNQETQYF
V gene: TRBV27; clone size: .; J gene: TRBJ1-5; D gene: .; CDR3 DNA: TGTGCCAGCAGTTTGCGTCAGGGTGACCAGCCCCAGCATTTT; CDR3 protein: CASSLRQGDQPQHF
V gene: TRBV27; clone size: .; J gene: TRBJ2-7; D gene: .; CDR3 DNA: TGTGCCAGCAGTTTCGACAGGGAGGGGTACGAGCAGTACTTC; CDR3 protein: CASSFDREGYEQYF
V gene: TRBV28; clone size: .; J gene: TRBJ1-5; D gene: .; CDR3 DNA: TGTGCCAGCAGTCAGACAGTAAGCAATCAGCCCCAGCATTTT; CDR3 protein: CASSQTVSNQPQHF
V gene: TRBV28; clone size: once; J gene: TRBJ1-6; D gene: .; CDR3 DNA: TGTGCCAGCAGTTTAAGGGACGGCCTTGGGCCCCTCCACTTT; CDR3 protein: CASSLRDGLGPLHF
V gene: TRBV7-7; clone size: .; J gene: TRBJ2-1; D gene: TRBD2; CDR3 DNA: TGTGCTAGCAGCTTAGACTCGGGAGGGCCGAATGAGCAGTTCTTC; CDR3 protein: CASSLDSGGPNEQFF
V gene: TRBV10-2; clone size: .; J gene: TRBJ1-5; D gene: .; CDR3 DNA: TGCGCCAGTTCAGACGAGGGGCAGAGGAATCAGCCCCAGCATTTT; CDR3 protein: CASSDEGQRNQPQHF
V gene: TRBV10-2; clone size: .; J gene: TRBJ2-7; D gene: .; CDR3 DNA: TGCGCCACCAACAGTGCCTACGAGCAGTACTTC; CDR3 protein: CATNSAYEQYF
V gene: TRBV7-8; clone size: .; J gene: TRBJ1-6; D gene: .; CDR3 DNA: TGTGCCAGCAGCCCTGGGGCAGGGGTATCCTATAATTCACCCCTCCACTTT; CDR3 protein: CASSPGAGVSYNSPLHF
V gene: TRBV28; clone size: .; J gene: TRBJ2-7; D gene: .; CDR3 DNA: TGTGCCAGCAGTACTACAGACAGGAGCAACGAGCAGTACTTC; CDR3 protein: CASSTTDRSNEQYF
V gene: TRBV29-1; clone size: once; J gene: TRBJ2-1; D gene: TRBD2; CDR3 DNA: TGCAGCGTTGACGGCGGGAGTTATGAGCAGTTCTTC; CDR3 protein: CSVDGGSYEQFF
V gene: TRBV4-3; clone size: .; J gene: TRBJ2-7; D gene: .; CDR3 DNA: TGCGCCAGCAGCCAAGATCCTTGGACAGCCTACGAGCAGTACTTC; CDR3 protein: CASSQDPWTAYEQYF
V gene: TRBV10-2; clone size: few; J gene: TRBJ1-1; D gene: .; CDR3 DNA: TGCGCCAGCACTAGTGATCTGGGCGCTGAAGCTTTCTTT; CDR3 protein: CASTSDLGAEAFF
V gene: TRBV21-1; clone size: .; J gene: TRBJ1-2; D gene: .; CDR3 DNA: TGTGCCAGCAGCACCCAGGACTACTATGGCTACACCTTC; CDR3 protein: CASSTQDYYGYTF
V gene: TRBV10-3; clone size: .; J gene: TRBJ2-7; D gene: .; CDR3 DNA: TGTGCCATCAGTCCAGACGGGATACCTGGGGGCTACGAGCAGTACTTC; CDR3 protein: CAISPDGIPGGYEQYF
V gene: TRBV2; clone size: .; J gene: TRBJ1-3; D gene: TRBD1; CDR3 DNA: TGTGCCAGCAGTGACCCGGGACAGGGCTCTGGAAACACCATATATTTT; CDR3 protein: CASSDPGQGSGNTIYF
V gene: TRBV5-4; clone size: .; J gene: TRBJ1-3; D gene: TRBD1; CDR3 DNA: TGTGCCAGCAGCTTGGGACAGGGTCTATCTGGAAACACCATATATTTT; CDR3 protein: CASSLGQGLSGNTIYF
V gene: TRBV7-8; clone size: .; J gene: TRBJ2-1; D gene: TRBD2; CDR3 DNA: TGTGCCAGCAGCTTAGGGGGACTAGCGGGAGTGCCGTTCTTC; CDR3 protein: CASSLGGLAGVPFF
V gene: TRBV6-1; clone size: .; J gene: TRBJ2-3; D gene: TRBD2; CDR3 DNA: TGTGCCAGCAGTGAATGGAGTGGGGGGGTCAGCACAGATACGCAGTATTTT; CDR3 protein: CASSEWSGGVSTDTQYF
V gene: TRBV30; clone size: .; J gene: TRBJ1-4; D gene: .; CDR3 DNA: TGTGCCTGGAGTGTACCCGGGTTGACTAATGAAAAACTGTTTTTT; CDR3 protein: CAWSVPGLTNEKLFF
V gene: TRBV6-1; clone size: .; J gene: TRBJ2-7; D gene: .; CDR3 DNA: TGTGCCAGCAGTGAAGACAGCCTTTCCTACGAGCAGTACTTC; CDR3 protein: CASSEDSLSYEQYF
V gene: TRBV6-5; clone size: .; J gene: TRBJ2-5; D gene: .; CDR3 DNA: TGTGCCAGCAGTTACGGCGGGGGCGAAGAGACCCAGTACTTC; CDR3 protein: CASSYGGGEETQYF
V gene: TRBV15; clone size: .; J gene: TRBJ2-2; D gene: .; CDR3 DNA: TGTGCCACCAGCTCCTACGGCGGGGAGCTGTTTTTT; CDR3 protein: CATSSYGGELFF
V gene: TRBV11-2; clone size: .; J gene: TRBJ2-5; D gene: .; CDR3 DNA: TGTGCCAGCAGCTTAGACCCAGGCCAAGAGACCCAGTACTTC; CDR3 protein: CASSLDPGQETQYF
V gene: TRBV25-1; clone size: once; J gene: TRBJ1-5; D gene: TRBD1; CDR3 DNA: TGTGCCAGCAGTGTGTCGGGACAGGGCAATCAGCCCCAGCATTTT; CDR3 protein: CASSVSGQGNQPQHF
V gene: TRBV6-6; clone size: .; J gene: TRBJ2-1; D gene: .; CDR3 DNA: TGTGCCAGCAGTTACTCGAGCGTGGATGAGCAGTTCTTC; CDR3 protein: CASSYSSVDEQFF
V gene: TRBV6-5; clone size: .; J gene: TRBJ2-1; D gene: .; CDR3 DNA: TGTGCCAGCAGTTACTCGGGATTAAATGAGCAGTTCTTC; CDR3 protein: CASSYSGLNEQFF
V gene: TRBV28; clone size: .; J gene: TRBJ1-1; D gene: .; CDR3 DNA: TGTGCCAGCAGTCACGATTTAAGGGGCGGCACTGAAGCTTTCTTT; CDR3 protein: CASSHDLRGGTEAFF
V gene: TRBV7-9; clone size: .; J gene: TRBJ1-3; D gene: TRBD1; CDR3 DNA: TGTGCCAGCAGCAAGACAGGACAGGGTGCTGGAAACACCATATATTTT; CDR3 protein: CASSKTGQGAGNTIYF
V gene: TRBV28; clone size: .; J gene: TRBJ2-1; D gene: TRBD2; CDR3 DNA: TGTGCCAGCAGTTTCCTAGCGGGGCTCAATGAGCAGTTCTTC; CDR3 protein: CASSFLAGLNEQFF
V gene: TRBV6-5; clone size: once; J gene: TRBJ1-2; D gene: .; CDR3 DNA: TGTGCCAGCAGCGACAGCGACTATGGCTACACCTTC; CDR3 protein: CASSDSDYGYTF
V gene: TRBV13; clone size: once; J gene: TRBJ2-1; D gene: .; CDR3 DNA: TGTGCCAGCAGCTTAGTGGGGTCCGATCGGGATGAGCAGTTCTTC; CDR3 protein: CASSLVGSDRDEQFF
V gene: TRBV7-2; clone size: .; J gene: TRBJ2-7; D gene: .; CDR3 DNA: TGTGCCAGCAGCTACGGGACGTACGAGCAGTACTTC; CDR3 protein: CASSYGTYEQYF
V gene: TRBV5-6; clone size: .; J gene: TRBJ1-2; D gene: TRBD1; CDR3 DNA: TGTGCCAGCAGCCCGGGACAGGGCTACTTTATCTATGGCTACACCTTC; CDR3 protein: CASSPGQGYFIYGYTF
V gene: TRBV28; clone size: once; J gene: TRBJ1-2; D gene: TRBD1; CDR3 DNA: TGTGCCAGCAGGCCCGGGACAGGGGGCTTTCTGGGCTATGGCTACACCTTC; CDR3 protein: CASRPGTGGFLGYGYTF